This is a list of T cell receptor beta chains from one sample in a study of shared clonotypes between healthy human individuals. Method: immunoSEQ multiplex PCR; TCRdb's copy keeps in-frame clones and lacks some. Among approximately 2,300,000 clones listed, about nine tenths were seen once. The sequenced sample consisted of naive CD4+ T cells from PBMCs. Receptors were obtained from a man aged 18 to 29 in good health. Some clones in this sample may be carry-over from other donors' samples. Each CDR3 is given with its conserved first and last residue. The order of the fields is CDR3 DNA, CDR3 protein, D gene, J gene, clone size, V gene. The D gene is left open where the match is weak. Size is stated for part of the rows, as once, few or many counts, or as a class when the clone is expanded.

CDR3 DNA: TGCGCCAGCAGCTTAATCTCCAGGGTTGGCGAGCAGTACTTC
CDR3 protein: CASSLISRVGEQYF
D gene: -
J gene: TRBJ2-7
clone size: -
V gene: TRBV4-1

CDR3 DNA: TGTGCCAGCAGTGAAGAGGGCATCTGGTCCGGGGGAGAGACCCAGTACTTC
CDR3 protein: CASSEEGIWSGGETQYF
D gene: -
J gene: TRBJ2-5
clone size: -
V gene: TRBV2

CDR3 DNA: TGTGCCAGCAGCTCCCTCCGGGACAGGGCATCTGGAAACACCATATATTTT
CDR3 protein: CASSSLRDRASGNTIYF
D gene: TRBD1
J gene: TRBJ1-3
clone size: -
V gene: TRBV7-2

CDR3 DNA: TGCGCCAGCAGCCGCGGACTAGCGGTGGACAATGAGCAGTTCTTC
CDR3 protein: CASSRGLAVDNEQFF
D gene: TRBD2
J gene: TRBJ2-1
clone size: -
V gene: TRBV4-1

CDR3 DNA: TGTGCCAGCAGTTTACTCCTCCATGCGGGCCTAGGTTTCCAGCATTTT
CDR3 protein: CASSLLLHAGLGFQHF
D gene: -
J gene: TRBJ1-5
clone size: -
V gene: TRBV28

CDR3 DNA: TGTGCCAGCAGTTTGGGGACAGGACACTATGGCTACACCTTC
CDR3 protein: CASSLGTGHYGYTF
D gene: TRBD1
J gene: TRBJ1-2
clone size: -
V gene: TRBV28

CDR3 DNA: TGTGCCAGCAGCCGAGGACAGGGGCAGGGGCCCCAGCATTTT
CDR3 protein: CASSRGQGQGPQHF
D gene: TRBD1
J gene: TRBJ1-5
clone size: -
V gene: TRBV7-9

CDR3 DNA: TGTGCCAGCAGCTTAGTCCCGGGACAGCAGAACACTGAAGCTTTCTTT
CDR3 protein: CASSLVPGQQNTEAFF
D gene: TRBD1
J gene: TRBJ1-1
clone size: -
V gene: TRBV7-9

CDR3 DNA: TGTGCCAGCAGCTTAGCGTCAGGGAAGAACACTGAAGCTTTCTTT
CDR3 protein: CASSLASGKNTEAFF
D gene: -
J gene: TRBJ1-1
clone size: -
V gene: TRBV7-8

CDR3 DNA: TGCGCCAGCAGCCAAGAGGTGGGGGTGAGTAGGCCGGACACTGAAGCTTTCTTT
CDR3 protein: CASSQEVGVSRPDTEAFF
D gene: -
J gene: TRBJ1-1
clone size: -
V gene: TRBV4-1

CDR3 DNA: TGTGCCAGCAGCTTGGACAGGGAAGAGACCCAGTACTTC
CDR3 protein: CASSLDREETQYF
D gene: TRBD1
J gene: TRBJ2-5
clone size: -
V gene: TRBV11-2

CDR3 DNA: TGTGCCAGCGCCATTGAGTCTGTGAACACTGAAGCTTTCTTT
CDR3 protein: CASAIESVNTEAFF
D gene: -
J gene: TRBJ1-1
clone size: -
V gene: TRBV2

CDR3 DNA: TGCGCCAGCAGCCCCGAGGGGGGGCGGTGGGAGACCCAGTACTTC
CDR3 protein: CASSPEGGRWETQYF
D gene: -
J gene: TRBJ2-5
clone size: -
V gene: TRBV5-1

CDR3 DNA: TGTGCCAGCAGTTTATCGGGCGGGTACCCCGGGGAGCTGTTTTTT
CDR3 protein: CASSLSGGYPGELFF
D gene: -
J gene: TRBJ2-2
clone size: -
V gene: TRBV27

CDR3 DNA: TGTGCCAGCAGCTACCTCGATCTGGGGCCCTACGAGCAGTACTTC
CDR3 protein: CASSYLDLGPYEQYF
D gene: -
J gene: TRBJ2-7
clone size: -
V gene: TRBV5-6

CDR3 DNA: TGTGCCAGCACCCGCCTATCAGGGGGGCCCCAGCATTTT
CDR3 protein: CASTRLSGGPQHF
D gene: TRBD1
J gene: TRBJ1-5
clone size: -
V gene: TRBV6-6

CDR3 DNA: TGTGCCAGCTCCTACCTCCGGGGGAGGGACACTGAAGCTTTCTTT
CDR3 protein: CASSYLRGRDTEAFF
D gene: -
J gene: TRBJ1-1
clone size: -
V gene: TRBV18

CDR3 DNA: TGTGCCAGCAGCTCCGGGTCTAACTATGGCTACACCTTC
CDR3 protein: CASSSGSNYGYTF
D gene: -
J gene: TRBJ1-2
clone size: -
V gene: TRBV9

CDR3 DNA: TGTGCCAGCAGCCGCTCTGGGAGCCCGGAGCAGTTCTTC
CDR3 protein: CASSRSGSPEQFF
D gene: -
J gene: TRBJ2-1
clone size: -
V gene: TRBV7-9

CDR3 DNA: TGTGCCAGCAGCAGCCGTGGGCAGGGGGAGCAGTACTTC
CDR3 protein: CASSSRGQGEQYF
D gene: -
J gene: TRBJ2-7
clone size: few
V gene: TRBV7-6

CDR3 DNA: TGTGCCAGCAGCTTAGGGGAGGGACGGATTAGCAATCAGCCCCAGCATTTT
CDR3 protein: CASSLGEGRISNQPQHF
D gene: -
J gene: TRBJ1-5
clone size: -
V gene: TRBV5-4

CDR3 DNA: TGTGCCAGTAGGATAACACCTACAGGGGGCTCCTACGAGCAGTACTTC
CDR3 protein: CASRITPTGGSYEQYF
D gene: TRBD1
J gene: TRBJ2-7
clone size: once
V gene: TRBV19

CDR3 DNA: TGTGCCAGCAGTTTCAGGTGGGAGGGGGATGCAGATACGCAGTATTTT
CDR3 protein: CASSFRWEGDADTQYF
D gene: -
J gene: TRBJ2-3
clone size: once
V gene: TRBV28

CDR3 DNA: TGTGCCAGCACCCCCAGGGGCGCTGAGTATCAGCCCCAGCATTTT
CDR3 protein: CASTPRGAEYQPQHF
D gene: -
J gene: TRBJ1-5
clone size: -
V gene: TRBV27

CDR3 DNA: TGCAGTGCTAGGCCTTATCAGGGCTACACCTTC
CDR3 protein: CSARPYQGYTF
D gene: -
J gene: TRBJ1-2
clone size: once
V gene: TRBV20-1

CDR3 DNA: TGTGCCAGCAGTTCCCGGACTAGCGGGAGGGATGGGGCCCAAGAGACCCAGTACTTC
CDR3 protein: CASSSRTSGRDGAQETQYF
D gene: TRBD2
J gene: TRBJ2-5
clone size: -
V gene: TRBV27

CDR3 DNA: TGTGCCAGCTCCCTCCAGGGAGGGAATGGCTACACCTTC
CDR3 protein: CASSLQGGNGYTF
D gene: -
J gene: TRBJ1-2
clone size: -
V gene: TRBV18

CDR3 DNA: TGCGCCAGCAGCTTGGGTCTTGGCTCAGTCCAAGAGACCCAGTACTTC
CDR3 protein: CASSLGLGSVQETQYF
D gene: -
J gene: TRBJ2-5
clone size: -
V gene: TRBV5-1

CDR3 DNA: TGTGCCAGCAGCCCAACCCAATACGAGCAGTACTTC
CDR3 protein: CASSPTQYEQYF
D gene: -
J gene: TRBJ2-7
clone size: -
V gene: TRBV7-3

CDR3 DNA: TGTGCCAGCAGTGAAGATGCTTCGGCTAGCTATCAGCCCCAGCATTTT
CDR3 protein: CASSEDASASYQPQHF
D gene: -
J gene: TRBJ1-5
clone size: -
V gene: TRBV6-1

CDR3 DNA: TGTGCCAGTAGGCCGGTGGGGGGTCAGCCCCAGCATTTT
CDR3 protein: CASRPVGGQPQHF
D gene: -
J gene: TRBJ1-5
clone size: -
V gene: TRBV19

CDR3 DNA: TGTGCCAGCAGTTCCTGGGATACGCAGTATTTT
CDR3 protein: CASSSWDTQYF
D gene: -
J gene: TRBJ2-3
clone size: -
V gene: TRBV27

CDR3 DNA: TGTGCCAGCCATCGGGAGGGTACCGGAAACACCATATATTTT
CDR3 protein: CASHREGTGNTIYF
D gene: -
J gene: TRBJ1-3
clone size: -
V gene: TRBV5-4

CDR3 DNA: TGTGCCAGCAGCTTATTCCCAGGCCCCTACGAGCAGTACTTC
CDR3 protein: CASSLFPGPYEQYF
D gene: -
J gene: TRBJ2-7
clone size: -
V gene: TRBV11-2

CDR3 DNA: TGTGCCACCAGCAGAGATAGAGAGACCCAGTACTTC
CDR3 protein: CATSRDRETQYF
D gene: -
J gene: TRBJ2-5
clone size: few
V gene: TRBV15

CDR3 DNA: TGTGCCAGCAGCGTAGGGGTAGGAGGCTACACCTTC
CDR3 protein: CASSVGVGGYTF
D gene: -
J gene: TRBJ1-2
clone size: once
V gene: TRBV9

CDR3 DNA: TGTGCCAGCTCACCACTAGCTGGACAGGGCACAGATACGCAGTATTTT
CDR3 protein: CASSPLAGQGTDTQYF
D gene: TRBD1
J gene: TRBJ2-3
clone size: -
V gene: TRBV18

CDR3 DNA: TGCGCCAGCAGTAACCACTTTTTGGGAGCGAACACTGAAGCTTTCTTT
CDR3 protein: CASSNHFLGANTEAFF
D gene: -
J gene: TRBJ1-1
clone size: -
V gene: TRBV5-1